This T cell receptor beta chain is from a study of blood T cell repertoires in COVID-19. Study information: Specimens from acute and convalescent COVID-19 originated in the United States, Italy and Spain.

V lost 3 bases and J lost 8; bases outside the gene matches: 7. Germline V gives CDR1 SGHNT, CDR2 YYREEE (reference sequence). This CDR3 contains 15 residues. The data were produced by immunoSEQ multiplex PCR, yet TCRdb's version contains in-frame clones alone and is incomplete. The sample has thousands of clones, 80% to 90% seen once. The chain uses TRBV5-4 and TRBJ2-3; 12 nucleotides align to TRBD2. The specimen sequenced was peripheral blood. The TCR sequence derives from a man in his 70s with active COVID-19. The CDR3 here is CASSSSGGAIGTQYF. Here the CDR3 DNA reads TGTGCCAGCAGCTCTAGCGGGGGGGCAATAGGTACGCAGTATTTT.